Listed below are T cell receptor beta chains from one sample, sequenced in a study of a mutant IDH1 vaccine in newly diagnosed glioma. The method was immunoSEQ multiplex PCR; TCRdb's version includes in-frame clones alone and lacks a portion of them. Seen here are 50,000 to 65,000 clones, 91% observed once, and the top ten hold under 2.5%. The antigens of these receptors remain unknown. This material consisted of PBMCs, taken from a glioma patient whose treatment included an IDH1 peptide vaccine. Receptor source: a man aged 50 to 60 with glioma. Each CDR3 is given with its conserved first and last residue. Where a row states a size, it is once, few, many or the class of an expanded clone; other rows omit it.

j_gene,abundance,v_gene,CDR3aa
TRBJ2-3,once,TRBV5-4,CASSLEYQGADTQYF
TRBJ2-7,NA,TRBV12-5,CASGQPSGEGKPYCYEQYF
TRBJ2-1,NA,TRBV6-5,CASSYSPAGHNEQFF
TRBJ1-3,NA,TRBV19,CASSPAPPENTIYF
TRBJ2-7,once,TRBV29-1,CSAQGDAYEQYF
TRBJ1-5,NA,TRBV15,CATSRDSLNQPQHF
TRBJ1-2,NA,TRBV4-3,CASSQDPGTAYGYTF
TRBJ2-7,NA,TRBV28,CASTVGTAREQYF
TRBJ1-2,medium-sized,TRBV5-1,CASSRLNRGPGNYGYTF
TRBJ2-3,NA,TRBV7-9,CASSLGPGPTDTQYF
TRBJ1-5,NA,TRBV12-1,CASSFASPRGTGTVMKPQHF
TRBJ2-1,NA,TRBV6-6,CASSTGQGVNEQFF
TRBJ2-7,NA,TRBV10-3,CAISVGDSYEQYF
TRBJ2-5,NA,TRBV5-4,CAGGPATETQYF
TRBJ1-6,NA,TRBV4-1,CASRTGNSPLHF
TRBJ1-2,NA,TRBV6-1,CASSEARQLLGYTF
TRBJ2-1,NA,TRBV2,CASSRGTSGGARNEQFF
TRBJ2-7,NA,TRBV5-1,CASSRQGAYEQYF
TRBJ1-1,NA,TRBV7-9,CASSSRQGLTEAFF
TRBJ2-2,NA,TRBV29-1,CSVAYTGELFF
TRBJ2-5,NA,TRBV7-9,CASSFIAGGPRETQYF
TRBJ2-5,NA,TRBV6-1,CASSSGQGWGETQYF
TRBJ2-7,NA,TRBV7-2,CASSGPGGPREQYF
TRBJ2-1,NA,TRBV11-3,CASSNPGLANEQFF
TRBJ2-6,NA,TRBV4-1,CASSQDPAGLSAGANVLTF
TRBJ2-1,NA,TRBV7-2,CASSPTSGAGRSHNEQFF
TRBJ2-5,NA,TRBV28,CVSAGGLGGTQYF
TRBJ2-7,once,TRBV2,CASNRQVEQYF
TRBJ2-7,NA,TRBV28,CASRAGVREQYF